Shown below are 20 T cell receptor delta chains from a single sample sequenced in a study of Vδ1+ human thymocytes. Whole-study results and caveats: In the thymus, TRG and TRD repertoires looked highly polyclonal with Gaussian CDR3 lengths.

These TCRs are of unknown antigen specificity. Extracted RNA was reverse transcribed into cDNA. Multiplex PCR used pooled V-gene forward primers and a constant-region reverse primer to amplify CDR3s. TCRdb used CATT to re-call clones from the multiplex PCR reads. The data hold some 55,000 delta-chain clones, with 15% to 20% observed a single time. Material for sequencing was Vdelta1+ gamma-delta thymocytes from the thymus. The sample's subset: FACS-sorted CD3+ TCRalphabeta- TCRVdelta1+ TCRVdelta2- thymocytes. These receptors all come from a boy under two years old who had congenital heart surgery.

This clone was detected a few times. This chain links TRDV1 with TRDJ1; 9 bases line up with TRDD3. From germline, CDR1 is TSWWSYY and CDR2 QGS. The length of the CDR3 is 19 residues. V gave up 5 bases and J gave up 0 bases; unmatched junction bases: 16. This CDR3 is CALGNFGPYWGNYTDKLIF. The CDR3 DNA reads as TGTGCTCTTGGGAACTTCGGCCCTTACTGGGGGAACTACACCGATAAACTCATCTTT.

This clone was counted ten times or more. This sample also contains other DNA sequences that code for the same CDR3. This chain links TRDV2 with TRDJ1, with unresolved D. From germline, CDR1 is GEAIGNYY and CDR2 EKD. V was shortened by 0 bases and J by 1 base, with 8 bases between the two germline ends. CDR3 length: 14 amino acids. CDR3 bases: TGTGCCTGTGACACCGCGGTATGCACCGATAAACTCATCTTT. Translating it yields CACDTAVCTDKLIF.

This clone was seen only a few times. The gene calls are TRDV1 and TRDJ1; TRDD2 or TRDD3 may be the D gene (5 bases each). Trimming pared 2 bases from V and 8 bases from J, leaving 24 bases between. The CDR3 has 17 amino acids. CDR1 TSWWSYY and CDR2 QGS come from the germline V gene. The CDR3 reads CALGERPYIGQRGKLIF. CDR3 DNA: TGTGCTCTTGGGGAAAGGCCCTACATTGGGCAACGGGGGAAACTCATCTTT.

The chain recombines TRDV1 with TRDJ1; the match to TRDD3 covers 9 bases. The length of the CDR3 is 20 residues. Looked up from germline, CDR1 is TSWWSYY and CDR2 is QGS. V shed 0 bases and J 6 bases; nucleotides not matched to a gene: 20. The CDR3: CALGELFRLLTAGGSYKLIF. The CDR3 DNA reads TGTGCTCTTGGGGAACTTTTCCGCCTTCTTACAGCTGGGGGATCCTATAAACTCATCTTT.

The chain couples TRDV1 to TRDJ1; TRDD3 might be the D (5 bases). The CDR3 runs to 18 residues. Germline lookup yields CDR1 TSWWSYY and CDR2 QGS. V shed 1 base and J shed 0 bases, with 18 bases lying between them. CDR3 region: CALGEPHVGWVHTDKLIF. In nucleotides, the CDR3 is TGTGCTCTTGGGGAACCTCACGTCGGCTGGGTTCACACCGATAAACTCATCTTT.

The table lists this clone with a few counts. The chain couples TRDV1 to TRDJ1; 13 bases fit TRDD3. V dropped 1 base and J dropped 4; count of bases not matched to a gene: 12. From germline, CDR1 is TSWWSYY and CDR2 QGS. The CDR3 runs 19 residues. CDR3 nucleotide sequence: TGTGCTCTTGGGGAACGTTCCTACGACTGGGGGATACGGAGCGATAAACTCATCTTT. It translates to CALGERSYDWGIRSDKLIF.

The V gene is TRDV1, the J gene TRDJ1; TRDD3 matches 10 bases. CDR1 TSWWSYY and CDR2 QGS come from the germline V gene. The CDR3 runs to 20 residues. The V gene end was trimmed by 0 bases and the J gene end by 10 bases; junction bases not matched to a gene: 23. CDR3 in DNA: TGTGCTCTTGGGGAACTGGATCCTGCCTGCCGGTTGACTGGGGGATGGGGACTCATCTTT. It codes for CALGELDPACRLTGGWGLIF.

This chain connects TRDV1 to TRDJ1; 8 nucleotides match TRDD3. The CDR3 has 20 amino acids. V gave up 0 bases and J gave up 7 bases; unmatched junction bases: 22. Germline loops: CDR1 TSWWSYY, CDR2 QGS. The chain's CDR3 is CALGELAGLPQWGYWGKLIF. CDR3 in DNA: TGTGCTCTTGGGGAACTAGCCGGCCTACCCCAGTGGGGATACTGGGGTAAACTCATCTTT.

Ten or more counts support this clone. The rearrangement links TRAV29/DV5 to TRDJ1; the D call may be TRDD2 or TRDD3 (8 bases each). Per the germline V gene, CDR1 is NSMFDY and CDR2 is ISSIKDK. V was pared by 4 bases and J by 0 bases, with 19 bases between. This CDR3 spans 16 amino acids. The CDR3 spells CAALPTGGLYTDKLIF. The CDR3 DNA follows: TGTGCAGCACTTCCTACTGGGGGGCTGTACACCGATAAACTCATCTTT.

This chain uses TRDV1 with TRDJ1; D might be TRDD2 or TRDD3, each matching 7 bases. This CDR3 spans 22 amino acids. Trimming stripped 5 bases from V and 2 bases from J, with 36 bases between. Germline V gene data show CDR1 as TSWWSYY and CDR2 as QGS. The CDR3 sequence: CALGNPLPILWGNTLVTDKLIF. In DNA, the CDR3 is TGTGCTCTTGGGAACCCGCTTCCTATACTGTGGGGGAACACGTTGGTGACCGATAAACTCATCTTT.

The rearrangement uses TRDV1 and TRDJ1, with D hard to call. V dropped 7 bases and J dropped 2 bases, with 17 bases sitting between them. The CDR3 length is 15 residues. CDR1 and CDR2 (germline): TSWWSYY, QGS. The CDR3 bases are TGTGCTCTTGTGGTCCTGGACGCGACTACCGATAAACTCATCTTT. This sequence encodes CALVVLDATTDKLIF.

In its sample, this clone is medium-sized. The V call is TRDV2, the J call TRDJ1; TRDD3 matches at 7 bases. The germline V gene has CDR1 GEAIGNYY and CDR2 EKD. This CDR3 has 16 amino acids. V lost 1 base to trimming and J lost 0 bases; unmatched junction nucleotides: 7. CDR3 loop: CACDTIGGEYTDKLIF. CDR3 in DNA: TGTGCCTGTGACACGATTGGGGGAGAGTACACCGATAAACTCATCTTT.

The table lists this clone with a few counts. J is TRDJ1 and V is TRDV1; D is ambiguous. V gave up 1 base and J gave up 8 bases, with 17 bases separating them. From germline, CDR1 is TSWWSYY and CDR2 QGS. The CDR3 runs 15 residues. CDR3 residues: CALGEPRLRVHKLIF. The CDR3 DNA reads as TGTGCTCTTGGGGAACCGAGACTACGAGTCCACAAACTCATCTTT.

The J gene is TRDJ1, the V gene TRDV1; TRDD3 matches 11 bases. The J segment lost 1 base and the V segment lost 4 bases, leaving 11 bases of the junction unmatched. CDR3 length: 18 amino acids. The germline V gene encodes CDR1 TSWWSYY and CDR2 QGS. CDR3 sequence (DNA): TGTGCTCTTGGGGTCCCCATTGCTGGGGGATACTCCACCGATAAACTCATCTTT. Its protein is CALGVPIAGGYSTDKLIF.

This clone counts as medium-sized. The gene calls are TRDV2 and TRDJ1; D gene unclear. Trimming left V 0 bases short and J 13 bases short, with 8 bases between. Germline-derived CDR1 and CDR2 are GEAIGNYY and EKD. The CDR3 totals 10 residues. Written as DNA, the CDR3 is TGTGCCTGTGACACCTGGGTGGCCATCTTT. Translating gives CACDTWVAIF.

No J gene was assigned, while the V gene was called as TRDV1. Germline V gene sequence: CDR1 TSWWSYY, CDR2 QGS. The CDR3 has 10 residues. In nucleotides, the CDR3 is TGTGCTCTTGGGGAAGCACCGGCCTTCTTC. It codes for CALGEAPAFF.

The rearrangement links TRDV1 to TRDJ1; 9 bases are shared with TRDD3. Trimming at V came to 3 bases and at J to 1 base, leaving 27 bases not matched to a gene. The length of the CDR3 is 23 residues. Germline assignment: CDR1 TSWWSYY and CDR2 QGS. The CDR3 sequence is CALGDFLPHAWGIKRRSTDKLIF. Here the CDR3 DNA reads TGTGCTCTTGGGGACTTCCTCCCTCACGCCTGGGGGATCAAACGCCGGTCCACCGATAAACTCATCTTT.

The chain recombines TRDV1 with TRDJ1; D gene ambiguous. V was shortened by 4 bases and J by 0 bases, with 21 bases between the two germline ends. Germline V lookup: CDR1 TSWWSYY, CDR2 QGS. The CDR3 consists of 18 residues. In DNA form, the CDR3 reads TGTGCTCTTGGGGGAACCCAGGGACCCCACCCATACACCGATAAACTCATCTTT. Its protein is CALGGTQGPHPYTDKLIF.

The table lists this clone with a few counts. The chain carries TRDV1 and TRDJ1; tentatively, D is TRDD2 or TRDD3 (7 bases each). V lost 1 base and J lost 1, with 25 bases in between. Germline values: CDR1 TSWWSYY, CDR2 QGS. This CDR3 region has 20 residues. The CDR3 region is CALGERGLPRGIFATDKLIF. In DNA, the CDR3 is TGTGCTCTTGGGGAACGAGGCCTTCCTCGGGGGATCTTCGCCACCGATAAACTCATCTTT.

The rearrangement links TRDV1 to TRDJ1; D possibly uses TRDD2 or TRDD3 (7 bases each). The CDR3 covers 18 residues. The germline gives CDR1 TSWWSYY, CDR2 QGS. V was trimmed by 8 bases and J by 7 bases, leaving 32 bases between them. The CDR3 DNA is TGTGCTCTTAGAGACCATTCCTACGGGATACAACGGCGGCGTAAACTCATCTTT. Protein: CALRDHSYGIQRRRKLIF.